What follows describes a single T cell receptor (beta chain). Antigen: not known. Samples were assayed with immunoSEQ v3.0 at survey level. Assay used: immunoSEQ multiplex PCR; TCRdb lists only in-frame clones, some missing. In the table there are roughly 20,000 clones, over 70% of which are singletons. Ahead of DNA extraction, samples held roughly 0.85-11 million cryopreserved PBMC each. The sample originates from a study of long-term antiretroviral therapy in people with HIV. Between the trimmed V and J ends, which lost 0 bases and 7 bases, there was a span of 13 bases. CDR1 is SGHDT and CDR2 is YYEEEE in the germline V gene. The CDR3 extends over 14 amino acids. Notes on the study in general: Information on adherence to ART, viral resistance or therapy changes was unavailable.

The clonotype was recovered from a woman in her forties with HIV. The sample here was unsorted PBMCs, taken 2.3 years after starting antiretroviral therapy. The rearrangement joins TRBV5-6 to TRBJ1-2; D not resolved. CDR3 coding DNA: TGTGCCAGCAGCTTGGTAGGGAATTGGCGTGGCTACACCTTC. Translation: CASSLVGNWRGYTF.